These 29 T cell receptor beta chains originate from one sample sequenced in a study of brain T cells in children with intractable seizures. Described time point: blood from clinic visit 5 months post-surgery; TSC patient then seizure free. TCRdb's table, derived via immunoSEQ multiplex PCR, lists solely in-frame clones and lacks some. The sample has about 350,000 clones, more than 85% seen once. The sequences come from peripheral blood, collected around 5 months after surgery. These TCRs come from a boy younger than two with tuberous sclerosis and intractable seizures.

The V call is TRBV20-1, the J call TRBJ2-3, with 8 bases aligning to TRBD2. The V gene's germline CDR1 is DFQATT and CDR2 SNEGSKA (reference sequence). The CDR3 runs to 16 residues. V lost 3 bases, J lost 1 base, and 9 bases stayed unmatched. CDR3 DNA sequence: TGCAGTGCTAGTAGATCGTCTAGCGGGCGCACAGATACGCAGTATTTT. Its translation: CSASRSSSGRTDTQYF.

The J gene is TRBJ1-2, the V gene TRBV3-1 (or the pseudogene TRBV3-2), with D unresolved. Germline CDR1 reads LGHDT; CDR2 reads YNNKEL (reference sequence). There are 16 residues in the CDR3. Trimming cost V 4 bases and J 8 bases, with 23 bases left between them. CDR3 in amino acids: CASSLTGWPKVAGYTF. CDR3 nucleotides: TGTGCCAGCAGCCTCACCGGGTGGCCGAAGGTGGCGGGCTACACCTTC.

V and J are TRBV7-8 and TRBJ1-5; 9 nucleotides align to TRBD1. Germline V gene data show CDR1 as SGHVS and CDR2 as FQNEAQ. V lost 5 bases and J lost 5; bases outside the gene matches: 4. The CDR3 length is 14 residues. The CDR3 nucleotides are TGTGCCAGCAGCCCCGGGACAGGGTATCAGCCCCAGCATTTT. The encoded protein is CASSPGTGYQPQHF.

This chain uses TRBV5-8 with TRBJ2-5, with D perhaps matching TRBD1 or TRBD2 (6 bases each). This CDR3 region has 15 residues. CDR1 and CDR2 (germline): SGHTS, YDEGEE. V lost 4 bases to trimming and J lost 2 bases, with 15 bases between them. The DNA of the CDR3 is TGTGCCAGCAGCAGGGGGACACGGGAGCAAGAGACCCAGTACTTC. Translation gives CASSRGTREQETQYF. Variable domain in full (rest from reference TRBV5-8 and TRBJ2-5): EAGVTQSPTHLIKTRGQQATLRCSPISGHTSVYWYQQALGLGLQFLLWYDEGEERNRGNFPPRFSGRQFPNYSSELNVNALELEDSALYLCASSRGTREQETQYFGPGTRLLVL.

The rearrangement links TRBV5-1 to TRBJ2-1; 7 nucleotides match TRBD1. The CDR3 length is 15 residues. V was clipped by 6 bases and J by 0 bases; unmatched bases: 6. In germline, CDR1 is SGHRS, CDR2 YFSETQ. The CDR3 DNA sequence: TGCGCCAGCACCTCCGGACAGGCCTCCTACAATGAGCAGTTCTTC. Translated, it gives CASTSGQASYNEQFF.

The chain links TRBV19 to TRBJ2-7; 9 nucleotides match TRBD1. This CDR3 is built from 13 residues. Germline CDR1 and CDR2: LNHDA and SQIVND (reference sequence). The J segment lost 3 bases and the V segment lost 5 bases, leaving 2 bases of the junction unmatched. CDR3 bases: TGTGCCAGTAGTGCGACAGGGGGCTACGAGCAGTACTTC. Amino acid sequence: CASSATGGYEQYF.

Turning to this clone: The sample carries other DNA sequences with the same CDR3. The genes are TRBV28 and TRBJ2-2, with 7 bases lining up with TRBD2. The CDR3 consists of 15 residues. From germline, CDR1 is MDHEN and CDR2 SYDVKM. Trimming at V came to 4 bases and at J to 3 bases, leaving 5 bases not matched to a gene. The CDR3 protein is CASSWGGSDTGELFF. DNA of the CDR3: TGTGCCAGCAGTTGGGGCGGGAGTGACACCGGGGAGCTGTTTTTT.

The rearrangement links TRBV5-1 to TRBJ1-1, with TRBD1 matching over 9 bases. The CDR3 spans 16 residues. The germline gives CDR1 SGHRS, CDR2 YFSETQ. The junction had 10 bases not matched to a gene; V was cut back by 4 bases and J by 3 bases. Here the CDR3 DNA reads TGCGCCAGCAGCAGTGGACAGGGGAGAGTGGACACTGAAGCTTTCTTT. This gives the protein CASSSGQGRVDTEAFF.

The chain combines TRBV19 with TRBJ2-7; no firm D call. Germline loops: CDR1 LNHDA, CDR2 SQIVND (reference sequence). This CDR3 is built from 17 residues. Trimming removed 1 base at V and 3 bases at J, with 19 bases between. CDR3 protein: CASSIGVATERIYEQYF. The DNA for the CDR3 is TGTGCCAGTAGTATAGGGGTAGCCACAGAAAGAATCTACGAGCAGTACTTC.

The V gene is TRBV19, the J gene TRBJ1-6, with 7 bases fitting TRBD1. The CDR3 consists of 14 residues. V lost 3 bases to trimming and J lost 5 bases; unmatched junction nucleotides: 1. Looked up from germline, CDR1 is LNHDA and CDR2 is SQIVND (reference sequence). The CDR3 spells CASSIQGDNSPLHF. Written as DNA, the CDR3 is TGTGCCAGTAGTATCCAGGGGGATAATTCACCCCTCCACTTT.

CDR3 region: CASSTGTSGFTGELFF. DNA of the CDR3: TGTGCCAGTAGCACCGGGACTAGCGGTTTCACCGGGGAGCTGTTTTTT. V and J are TRBV19 and TRBJ2-2, with 11 bases fitting TRBD2. The CDR3 extends over 16 amino acids. Looked up from germline, CDR1 is LNHDA and CDR2 is SQIVND (reference sequence). V gave up 6 bases and J gave up 4 bases; unmatched junction bases: 7.

This clone was detected once. V usage is TRBV27 and J usage is TRBJ2-1; D may be TRBD2 (7 bases). V was pared by 6 bases and J by 8 bases, with 20 bases between. This CDR3 spans 15 amino acids. Germline-derived CDR1 and CDR2 are MNHEY and SMNVEV (reference sequence). CDR3 in DNA: TGTGCCAGCAGGATGCGGGGGAAGGGGGTGGATGAGCAGTTCTTC. Translation gives CASRMRGKGVDEQFF.

CDR3 region: CASSLGSSGNQETQYF. The CDR3 region has the DNA TGTGCCAGCAGCTTGGGGTCTAGCGGGAACCAAGAGACCCAGTACTTC. J is TRBJ2-5 and V is TRBV5-4, with TRBD2 matching 9 bases. The V gene's germline CDR1 is SGHNT and CDR2 YYREEE (reference sequence). This CDR3 is built from 16 residues. V shed 0 bases and J 0 bases; nucleotides not matched to a gene: 3. Complete variable domain (other parts from reference TRBV5-4 and TRBJ2-5): ETGVTQSPTHLIKTRGQQVTLRCSSQSGHNTVSWYQQALGQGPQFIFQYYREEENGRGNFPPRFSGLQFPNYSSELNVNALELDDSALYLCASSLGSSGNQETQYFGPGTRLLVL.

V usage is TRBV5-1 and J usage is TRBJ1-1; 9 bases line up with TRBD1. V trimming: 0 bases; J trimming: 6 bases; junction bases outside the gene matches: 9. From germline, CDR1 is SGHRS and CDR2 YFSETQ. The CDR3 extends over 16 amino acids. This CDR3 is CASSLALGQGVAEAFF. CDR3 bases: TGCGCCAGCAGCTTGGCCCTGGGACAGGGTGTGGCTGAAGCTTTCTTT.

This clone occurred a few times. The V and J genes are TRBV2 and TRBJ1-2; 10 bases match TRBD1. V shed 6 bases, J shed 6 bases, and the junction held 4 bases outside the gene matches. Per germline, CDR1 SNHLY and CDR2 FYNNEI. There are 13 residues in the CDR3. Here the CDR3 DNA reads TGTGCCAGCAGGGCCGGGACAGGGGATGGCTACACCTTC. Protein sequence: CASRAGTGDGYTF.

This chain uses TRBV20-1 with TRBJ1-3; no clear D. The V end lost 3 bases, the J end lost 0 bases, and 15 bases lay between the germline ends. This CDR3 contains 16 residues. CDR1 is DFQATT, CDR2 SNEGSKA, per germline (reference sequence). The CDR3 spells CSASDIQGASGNTIYF. The CDR3 region has the DNA TGCAGTGCTAGTGACATACAAGGAGCCTCTGGAAACACCATATATTTT.

The chain links TRBV30 to TRBJ2-1, with D possibly matching TRBD1 (5 bases). Germline CDR1 and CDR2: GTSNPN and SVGIG (reference sequence). The germline V and J ends were trimmed by 0 bases and 3 bases, with 12 bases remaining between them. The CDR3 loop spans 15 amino acids. CDR3 region: CAWSVSGAYYNEQFF. The CDR3 bases are TGTGCCTGGAGTGTAAGTGGGGCCTACTACAATGAGCAGTTCTTC.

The J gene is TRBJ2-2, the V gene TRBV7-6, with a tentative D call TRBD1 (6 bases). The germline V gene has CDR1 SGHVS and CDR2 FNYEAQ. This CDR3 region has 18 residues. Trimming left V 1 base short and J 1 base short, with 16 bases between. CDR3 sequence (DNA): TGTGCCAGCAGCTTAGGAGTAAGCCGGACAGTGAACACCGGGGAGCTGTTTTTT. This encodes CASSLGVSRTVNTGELFF.

The rearrangement joins TRBV21-1 to TRBJ2-7; the table calls TRBD2, which could not be checked here. TRBV21-1 is labeled a pseudogene. The CDR3 sequence is 14 residues long. Written as DNA, the CDR3 is TGTGCCAGCACCTTGAGCGGAAGCCCCTACGAGCAGTACTTC. This codes for CASTLSGSPYEQYF.

V usage is TRBV7-3 and J usage is TRBJ1-2, with no clear D. This CDR3 has 13 residues. V lost 5 bases and J lost 5, with 12 bases in between. Germline values: CDR1 SGHTA, CDR2 FQGTGA. DNA of the CDR3: TGTGCCAGCAGCACCTTAAGTGGGTATGGCTACACCTTC. Translated, it gives CASSTLSGYGYTF.

The chain joins TRBV30 to TRBJ2-7, with TRBD1 identical over 9 bases. Germline V lookup: CDR1 GTSNPN, CDR2 SVGIG (reference sequence). J lost 4 bases, V lost 2 bases, and 6 bases had no gene match. The CDR3 is 14 residues long. The CDR3 DNA is TGTGCCTGGAGTATCACGACAGGGGGTTACGAGCAGTACTTC. Translation gives CAWSITTGGYEQYF.

This chain uses TRBV6-5 with TRBJ1-3; D ambiguous. V was cut by 6 bases and J by 6 bases, with 15 bases left in between. CDR3 length equals 14 residues. Germline loops: CDR1 MNHEY, CDR2 SVGAGI. Here the CDR3 DNA reads TGTGCCAGCAGCCTGGGAGGGTGGGAAAACACCATATATTTT. The encoded protein is CASSLGGWENTIYF.

The chain couples TRBV6-5 to TRBJ1-2; D remains unclear. V dropped 6 bases and J dropped 5 bases, with 16 bases sitting between them. CDR3 length: 14 residues. From germline, CDR1 is MNHEY and CDR2 SVGAGI. In nucleotides, the CDR3 is TGTGCCAGCAGGCCCGAAAGGTCCGATTATGGCTACACCTTC. Amino acid sequence: CASRPERSDYGYTF.

In its sample, this clone was seen once. The chain combines TRBV4-2 with TRBJ2-7, with TRBD2 matching 7 bases. The CDR3 is 16 amino acids. Germline CDR1 LGHNA, CDR2 YNFKEQ. Trimming cost V 0 bases and J 4 bases; bases outside gene matches: 9. This CDR3 reads CASSQDLGGGPYEQYF. In DNA form, the CDR3 reads TGTGCCAGCAGCCAAGATCTTGGGGGAGGGCCTTACGAGCAGTACTTC.

The table lists this clone with a few counts. V and J are TRBV28 and TRBJ1-4; no definite D call. The length of the CDR3 is 10 residues. The ends were cut back, 7 bases at V and 8 bases at J, with 5 bases in the middle. CDR1 is MDHEN and CDR2 is SYDVKM in the germline V gene. CDR3 loop: CASMGEKLFF. Here the CDR3 DNA reads TGTGCCAGCATGGGAGAAAAACTGTTTTTT.

The chain has TRBV6-4 and TRBJ2-1, with a weak D call TRBD2 (6 bases). The CDR3 runs to 15 residues. Germline lookup yields CDR1 MRHNA and CDR2 SNTAGT. Trimming stripped 8 bases from V and 8 bases from J, with 22 bases between. The CDR3 DNA reads TGTGCCAGCGGTGCCGGGCCGGGTGGGGAGGATGAGCAGTTCTTC. As protein: CASGAGPGGEDEQFF.

The chain recombines TRBV19 with TRBJ2-7, with 13 bases lining up with TRBD2. This CDR3 comprises 15 residues. Germline V gene data show CDR1 as LNHDA and CDR2 as SQIVND (reference sequence). V dropped 7 bases and J dropped 4; count of bases not matched to a gene: 7. CDR3 DNA sequence: TGTGCCAGTACCGCAAGGACTAGCGGGAGTTACGAGCAGTACTTC. Protein: CASTARTSGSYEQYF. Looking up the rest from reference TRBV19 and TRBJ2-7 gives the full variable domain: DGGITQSPKYLFRKEGQNVTLSCEQNLNHDAMYWYRQDPGQGLRLIYYSQIVNDFQKGDIAEGYSVSREKKESFPLTVTSAQKNPTAFYLCASTARTSGSYEQYFGPGTRLTVT.

This chain connects TRBV4-1 to TRBJ2-7; D gene ambiguous. The length of the CDR3 is 14 residues. Germline V gene lookup returns CDR1 MGHRA and CDR2 YSYEKL. Deletions cut 0 bases from V and 5 bases from J, with 11 bases between. The CDR3 DNA sequence: TGCGCCAGCAGCCAAGAGGGCCGGCCCGACGAGCAGTACTTC. It yields the protein CASSQEGRPDEQYF.

The rearrangement links TRBV7-6 to TRBJ1-1, with unresolved D. This CDR3 contains 16 residues. The germline V and J ends were trimmed by 1 base and 0 bases, with 12 bases remaining between them. CDR1 and CDR2 (germline): SGHVS, FNYEAQ. This CDR3 reads CASSLGVLPLNTEAFF. The CDR3 region has the DNA TGTGCCAGCAGCTTAGGGGTGCTACCCCTGAACACTGAAGCTTTCTTT.